This T cell receptor (beta chain) was profiled in a study of T cell changes during pregnancy in multiple sclerosis. Germline CDR1 is MNHEY and CDR2 is SVGAGI. The CDR3 runs 16 residues. Germline trimming cut 3 bases from V and 5 bases from J; bases unmatched to any gene: 9. Data came from immunoSEQ multiplex PCR; TCRdb stores just in-frame clones and leaves some out. The data hold about 52,000 clones, with about 92% observed a single time. The source of this sequence is a female donor with multiple sclerosis, enrolled in a pregnancy study. The J gene is TRBJ2-2, the V gene TRBV6-5; 7 nucleotides agree with TRBD2. The sample here was CD4+ T cells from peripheral blood mononuclear cells, taken in the third trimester of pregnancy. The chain's CDR3 is CASSYQGTGGTGELFF. The CDR3, as DNA: TGTGCCAGCAGTTATCAAGGGACCGGGGGGACCGGGGAGCTGTTTTTT.